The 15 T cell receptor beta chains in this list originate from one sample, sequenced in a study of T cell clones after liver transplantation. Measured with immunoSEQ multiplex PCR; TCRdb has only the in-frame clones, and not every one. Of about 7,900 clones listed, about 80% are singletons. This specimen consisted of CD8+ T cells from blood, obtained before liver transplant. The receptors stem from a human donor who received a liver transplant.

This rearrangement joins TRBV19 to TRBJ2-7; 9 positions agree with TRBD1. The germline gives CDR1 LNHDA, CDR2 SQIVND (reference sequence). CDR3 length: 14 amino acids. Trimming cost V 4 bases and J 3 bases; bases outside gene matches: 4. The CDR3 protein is CASSTGQGSYEQYF. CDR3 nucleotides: TGTGCCAGTAGTACCGGACAGGGGAGCTACGAGCAGTACTTC.

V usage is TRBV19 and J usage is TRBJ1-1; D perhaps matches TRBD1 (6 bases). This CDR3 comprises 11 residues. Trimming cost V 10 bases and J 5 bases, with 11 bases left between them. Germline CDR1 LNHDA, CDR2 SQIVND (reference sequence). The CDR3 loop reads CAIIRGTEAFF. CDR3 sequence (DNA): TGTGCCATTATAAGGGGGACTGAAGCTTTCTTT.

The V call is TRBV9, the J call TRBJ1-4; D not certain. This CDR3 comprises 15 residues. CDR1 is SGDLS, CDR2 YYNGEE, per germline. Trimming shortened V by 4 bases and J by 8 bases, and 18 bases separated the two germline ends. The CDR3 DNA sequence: TGTGCCAGCAGCACGACCGGGTCCCCGGGGGAAAAACTGTTTTTT. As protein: CASSTTGSPGEKLFF. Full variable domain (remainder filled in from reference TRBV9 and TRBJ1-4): DSGVTQTPKHLITATGQRVTLRCSPRSGDLSVYWYQQSLDQGLQFLIQYYNGEERAKGNILERFSAQQFPDLHSELNLSSLELGDSALYFCASSTTGSPGEKLFFGSGTQLSVL.

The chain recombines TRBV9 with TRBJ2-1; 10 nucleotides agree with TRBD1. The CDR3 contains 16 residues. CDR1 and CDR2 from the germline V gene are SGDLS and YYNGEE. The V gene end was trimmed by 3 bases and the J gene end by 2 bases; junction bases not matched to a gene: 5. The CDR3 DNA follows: TGTGCCAGCAGCGCCGCCGGGACAGGGGCCTACAATGAGCAGTTCTTC. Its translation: CASSAAGTGAYNEQFF.

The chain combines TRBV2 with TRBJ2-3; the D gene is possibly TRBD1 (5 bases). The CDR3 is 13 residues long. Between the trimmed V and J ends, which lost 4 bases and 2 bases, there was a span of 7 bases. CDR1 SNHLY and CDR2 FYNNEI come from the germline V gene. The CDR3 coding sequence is TGTGCCAGCAGTGGCAGGGTCACAGATACGCAGTATTTT. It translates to CASSGRVTDTQYF.

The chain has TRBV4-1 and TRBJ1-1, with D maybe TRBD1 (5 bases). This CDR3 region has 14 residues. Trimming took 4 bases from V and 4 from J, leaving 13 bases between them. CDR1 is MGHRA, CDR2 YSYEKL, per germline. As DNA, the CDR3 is TGCGCCAGCAGCCCCGTAGGGGTAGGCACTGAAGCTTTCTTT. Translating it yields CASSPVGVGTEAFF.

The CDR3 DNA is TGTGCCAGCAGCGTAGACCGTAACAGGGTTGGGGGTGAAAAACTGTTTTTT. This encodes CASSVDRNRVGGEKLFF. The V gene is TRBV7-2, the J gene TRBJ1-4; possibly TRBD1 for D (6 bases). V lost 5 bases, J lost 7 bases, and 23 bases lay in between. CDR3 length equals 17 residues. CDR1 SGHTA and CDR2 FQGNSA come from the germline V gene. The whole variable domain, filled in from reference TRBV7-2 and TRBJ1-4, reads GAGVSQSPSNKVTEKGKDVELRCDPISGHTALYWYRQSLGQGLEFLIYFQGNSAPDKSGLPSDRFSAERTGGSVSTLTIQRTQQEDSAVYLCASSVDRNRVGGEKLFFGSGTQLSVL.

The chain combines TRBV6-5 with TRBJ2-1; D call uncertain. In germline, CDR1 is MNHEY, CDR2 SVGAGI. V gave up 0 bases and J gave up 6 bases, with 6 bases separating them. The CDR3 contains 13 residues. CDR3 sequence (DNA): TGTGCCAGCAGTTACTCCCAAGCCAATGAGCAGTTCTTC. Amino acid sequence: CASSYSQANEQFF.

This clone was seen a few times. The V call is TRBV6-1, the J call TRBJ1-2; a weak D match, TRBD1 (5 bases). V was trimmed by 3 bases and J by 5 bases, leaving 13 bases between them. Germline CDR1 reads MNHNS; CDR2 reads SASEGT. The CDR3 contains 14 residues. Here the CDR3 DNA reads TGTGCCAGCAGTGATCCGGGGGATTGGTATGGCTACACCTTC. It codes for CASSDPGDWYGYTF.

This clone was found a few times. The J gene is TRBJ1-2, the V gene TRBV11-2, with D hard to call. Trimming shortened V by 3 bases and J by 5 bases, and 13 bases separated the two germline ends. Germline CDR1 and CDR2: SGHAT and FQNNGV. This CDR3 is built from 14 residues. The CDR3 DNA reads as TGTGCCAGCAGCTTGTCACACCGCTTTTATGGCTACACCTTC. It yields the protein CASSLSHRFYGYTF.

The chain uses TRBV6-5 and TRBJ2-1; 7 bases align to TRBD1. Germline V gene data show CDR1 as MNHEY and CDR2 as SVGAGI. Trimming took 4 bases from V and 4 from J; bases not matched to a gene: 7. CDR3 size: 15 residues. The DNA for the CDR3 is TGTGCCAGCAGTTTTTCTGACAGGGCATACAATGAGCAGTTCTTC. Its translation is CASSFSDRAYNEQFF.

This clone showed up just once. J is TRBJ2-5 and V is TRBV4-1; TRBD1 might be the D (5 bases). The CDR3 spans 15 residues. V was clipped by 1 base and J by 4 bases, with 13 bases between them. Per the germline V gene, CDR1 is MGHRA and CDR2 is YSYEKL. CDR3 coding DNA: TGCGCCAGCAGCCAAGGCAGGGCAGTAAGAGAGACCCAGTACTTC. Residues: CASSQGRAVRETQYF.

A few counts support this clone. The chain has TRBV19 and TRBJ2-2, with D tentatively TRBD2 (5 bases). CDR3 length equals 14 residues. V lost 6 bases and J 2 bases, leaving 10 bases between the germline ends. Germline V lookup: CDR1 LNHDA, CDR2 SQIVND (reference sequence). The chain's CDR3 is CASRIGENTGELFF. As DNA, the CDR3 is TGTGCCAGTAGGATCGGGGAAAACACCGGGGAGCTGTTTTTT.

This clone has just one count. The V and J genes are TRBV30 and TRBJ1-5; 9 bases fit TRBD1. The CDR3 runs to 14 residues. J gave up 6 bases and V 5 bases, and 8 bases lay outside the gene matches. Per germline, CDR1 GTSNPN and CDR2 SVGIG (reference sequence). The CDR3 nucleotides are TGTGCCTGGGGACAGGGGCCGGGGAGTCAGCCCCAGCATTTT. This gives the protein CAWGQGPGSQPQHF.

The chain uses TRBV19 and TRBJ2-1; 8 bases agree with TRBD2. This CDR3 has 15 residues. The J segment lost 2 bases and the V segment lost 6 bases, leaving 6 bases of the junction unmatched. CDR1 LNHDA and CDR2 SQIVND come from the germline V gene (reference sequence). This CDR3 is CASRVSGETYNEQFF. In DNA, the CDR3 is TGTGCCAGTAGGGTTAGCGGGGAGACCTACAATGAGCAGTTCTTC.